This T cell receptor (beta chain) was sequenced during a study of cytomegalovirus exposure and HLA in healthy donors. Study as a whole: Inside one of the first data releases sat about 85 million unique TCRs taken from HLA-typed donors. General study findings and limits: A later analysis linked 15,000 to 20,000 TCR beta sequences to HLA alleles at 0.05 false discovery rate. Earlier findings revealed that most TCR beta V segments proved productive either about 87% or about 30% of the time. Listed as cytomegalovirus-associated were roughly 180 TCR beta chains.

The CDR3 covers 14 residues. The ends lost 4 bases at V and 6 bases at J; junction bases unmatched: 7. Germline V gene data show CDR1 as SNHLY and CDR2 as FYNNEI. A remark on this clone: Its cognate antigen is unknown.

The PCR contained 60 Vbeta and 13 Jbeta primers. Using immunoSEQ multiplex PCR, the repertoire was profiled, and TCRdb retains in-frame clones only, with some absent. The sample includes a few hundred thousand clones, 60% to 80% seen only once; the top ten take more than 1.5%. The receptor comes from a young man in good health and CMV-seronegative. The sequenced material came from PBMCs. The chain couples TRBV2 to TRBJ2-7; 9 positions agree with TRBD2. Here the CDR3 DNA reads TGTGCCAGCAGTGTAGTAGCGGGAGAGGGCGAGCAGTACTTC. This codes for CASSVVAGEGEQYF.